These T cell receptor beta chains were read from a single sample in a study of T cell responses to AZD1222 COVID-19 vaccine. The repertoire was sequenced with immunoSEQ multiplex PCR; TCRdb's copy has only in-frame clones and lacks some. The table records approximately 100,000 clones, 85% to 90% of them present only once. This sample comprised peripheral blood, obtained on day 0 of AZD1222 vaccination. These receptors all stem from an adult in good health. CDR3s include the opening cysteine and the closing phenylalanine or tryptophan. A D gene is named only where the DNA matches it firmly. Clone size is shown for a subset of rows, as once, few, many or a class of expanded clone.

14 | TRBJ2-7 | - | - | TRBV2 | CASSDLGPTYEQYF | TGTGCCAGCAGTGATCTTGGTCCCACCTACGAGCAGTACTTC
14 | TRBJ2-7 | - | - | TRBV19 | CASSIGGLAYEQYF | TGTGCCAGTAGTATAGGTGGACTGGCCTACGAGCAGTACTTC
14 | TRBJ2-5 | - | - | TRBV11-3 | CASSHRGPQETQYF | TGTGCCAGCAGCCACCGCGGACCTCAAGAGACCCAGTACTTC
15 | TRBJ2-1 | - | - | TRBV24-1 | CATSDRPSSYNEQFF | TGTGCCACGAGTGACAGGCCAAGCTCCTACAATGAGCAGTTCTTC
13 | TRBJ1-6 | - | - | TRBV25-1 | CASSQGFNSPLHF | TGTGCCAGCAGTCAGGGTTTTAATTCACCCCTCCACTTT
18 | TRBJ2-1 | - | TRBD2 | TRBV11-3 | CASSFYSSGQGSYNEQFF | TGTGCCAGCAGCTTCTACTCTAGCGGACAAGGCTCCTACAATGAGCAGTTCTTC
21 | TRBJ1-5 | - | TRBD1 | TRBV10-1 | CASSESCRWDRGGGPGQPQHF | TGCGCCAGCAGTGAGTCCTGTAGGTGGGACAGGGGAGGAGGGCCAGGCCAGCCCCAGCATTTT
16 | TRBJ2-5 | - | TRBD2 | TRBV6-2/TRBV6-3 | CASSPTSGSSGETQYF | TGTGCCAGCAGCCCAACTAGCGGAAGTTCTGGAGAGACCCAGTACTTC
15 | TRBJ2-5 | - | - | TRBV2 | CASSEARSTWGTQYF | TGTGCCAGCAGTGAAGCACGTTCCACCTGGGGGACCCAGTACTTC
17 | TRBJ2-1 | - | TRBD2 | TRBV27 | CASTETSGRPLYNEQFF | TGTGCCAGCACCGAGACTAGCGGGAGGCCCCTTTACAATGAGCAGTTCTTC
14 | TRBJ1-1 | - | - | TRBV19 | CASSIGEANTEAFF | TGTGCCAGTAGTATAGGTGAGGCGAACACTGAAGCTTTCTTT
17 | TRBJ2-7 | - | TRBD2 | TRBV5-1 | CASSLADGLAGSWEQYF | TGCGCCAGCAGCTTGGCCGACGGACTAGCGGGATCTTGGGAGCAGTACTTC
11 | TRBJ2-7 | - | - | TRBV29-1 | CSVRGGHEQYF | TGCAGCGTTCGGGGAGGACACGAGCAGTACTTC
14 | TRBJ1-1 | once | - | TRBV5-1 | CASSLGQMNTEAFF | TGCGCCAGCAGCTTGGGACAGATGAACACTGAAGCTTTCTTT
15 | TRBJ2-7 | - | TRBD2 | TRBV27 | CASSQLAGDSYEQYF | TGTGCCAGCAGTCAGTTAGCGGGGGACTCCTACGAGCAGTACTTC
13 | TRBJ1-2 | - | - | TRBV25-1 | CASSDGTSYGYTF | TGTGCCAGCAGTGATGGGACCAGCTATGGCTACACCTTC
16 | TRBJ1-6 | - | - | TRBV6-2/TRBV6-3 | CASSYSGLIQDSPLHF | TGTGCCAGCAGTTACTCGGGCCTCATCCAGGATTCACCCCTCCACTTT
15 | TRBJ2-7 | - | - | TRBV10-3 | CAISATELASYEQYF | TGTGCCATCAGCGCCACAGAATTAGCCTCCTACGAGCAGTACTTC
15 | TRBJ1-1 | - | - | TRBV7-8 | CASSPGEYMNTEAFF | TGTGCCAGCAGCCCAGGGGAGTACATGAACACTGAAGCTTTCTTT
13 | TRBJ2-7 | - | TRBD1 | TRBV5-1 | CASSRDSPYEQYF | TGCGCCAGCAGCCGGGACAGCCCCTACGAGCAGTACTTC
14 | TRBJ1-1 | - | TRBD1 | TRBV28 | CASTPGQSNTEAFF | TGTGCCAGCACCCCGGGACAGTCGAACACTGAAGCTTTCTTT
17 | TRBJ1-6 | - | - | TRBV7-3 | CASSPGGTSDAGSPLHF | TGTGCCAGCAGCCCCGGAGGGACCTCAGATGCTGGTTCACCCCTCCACTTT
15 | TRBJ1-4 | - | TRBD1 | TRBV7-2 | CASSTTGGFYEKLFF | TGTGCCAGCAGCACGACAGGGGGCTTTTATGAAAAACTGTTTTTT
14 | TRBJ1-2 | - | - | TRBV19 | CASSTHTTNYGYTF | TGTGCCAGTAGCACCCATACAACTAACTATGGCTACACCTTC
13 | TRBJ1-5 | - | - | TRBV28 | CASSLGSNQPQHF | TGTGCCAGCAGTTTGGGTAGCAATCAGCCCCAGCATTTT
16 | TRBJ2-1 | - | TRBD1 | TRBV7-2 | CASSLAPDRAYNEQFF | TGTGCCAGCAGCTTAGCTCCGGACAGGGCATACAATGAGCAGTTCTTC
16 | TRBJ1-1 | - | TRBD1 | TRBV5-1 | CASSLRQGAMNTEAFF | TGCGCCAGCAGCTTGCGTCAGGGGGCCATGAACACTGAAGCTTTCTTT